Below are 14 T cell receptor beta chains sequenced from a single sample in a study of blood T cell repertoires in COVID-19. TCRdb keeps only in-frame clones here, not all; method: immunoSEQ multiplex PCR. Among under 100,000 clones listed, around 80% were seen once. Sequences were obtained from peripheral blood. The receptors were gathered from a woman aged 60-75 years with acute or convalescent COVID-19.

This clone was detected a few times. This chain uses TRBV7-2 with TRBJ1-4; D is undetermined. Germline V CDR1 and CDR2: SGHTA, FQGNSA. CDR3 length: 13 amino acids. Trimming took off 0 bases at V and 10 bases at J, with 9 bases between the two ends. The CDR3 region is CASSLAVPGKLFF. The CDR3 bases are TGTGCCAGCAGCTTAGCCGTACCCGGAAAACTGTTTTTT.

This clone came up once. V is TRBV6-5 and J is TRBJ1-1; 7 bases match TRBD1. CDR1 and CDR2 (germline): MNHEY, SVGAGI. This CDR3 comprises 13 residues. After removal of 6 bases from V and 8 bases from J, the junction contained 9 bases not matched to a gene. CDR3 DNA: TGTGCCAGCAGCGTTACCCTACAGGGGGAAGCTTTCTTT. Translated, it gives CASSVTLQGEAFF.

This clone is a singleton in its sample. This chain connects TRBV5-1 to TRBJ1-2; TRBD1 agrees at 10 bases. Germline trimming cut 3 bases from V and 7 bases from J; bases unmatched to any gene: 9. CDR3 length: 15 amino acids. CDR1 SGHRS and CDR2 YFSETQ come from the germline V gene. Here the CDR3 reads CASSSDRWTGGGYTF. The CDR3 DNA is TGCGCCAGCAGCTCAGACCGCTGGACAGGGGGTGGCTACACCTTC.

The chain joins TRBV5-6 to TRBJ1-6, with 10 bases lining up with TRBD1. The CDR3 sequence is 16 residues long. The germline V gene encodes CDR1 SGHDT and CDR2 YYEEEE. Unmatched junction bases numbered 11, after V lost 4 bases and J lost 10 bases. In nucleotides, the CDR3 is TGTGCCAGCAGCCTAGGGCATGGACAGGGGGTCTCACCCCTCCACTTT. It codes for CASSLGHGQGVSPLHF.

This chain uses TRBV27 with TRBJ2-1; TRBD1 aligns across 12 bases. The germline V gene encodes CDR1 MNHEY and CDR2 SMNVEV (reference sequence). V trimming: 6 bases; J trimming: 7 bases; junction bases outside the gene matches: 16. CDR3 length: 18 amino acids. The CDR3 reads CASRTGTGGLQYRNEQFF. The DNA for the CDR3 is TGTGCCAGCAGGACCGGGACAGGGGGCCTCCAGTACCGTAATGAGCAGTTCTTC.

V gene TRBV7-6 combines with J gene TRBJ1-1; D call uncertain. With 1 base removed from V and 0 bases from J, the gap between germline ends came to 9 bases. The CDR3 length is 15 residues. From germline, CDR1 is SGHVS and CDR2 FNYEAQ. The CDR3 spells CASSLGGQLNTEAFF. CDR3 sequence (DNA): TGTGCCAGCAGCTTAGGAGGGCAGCTGAACACTGAAGCTTTCTTT.

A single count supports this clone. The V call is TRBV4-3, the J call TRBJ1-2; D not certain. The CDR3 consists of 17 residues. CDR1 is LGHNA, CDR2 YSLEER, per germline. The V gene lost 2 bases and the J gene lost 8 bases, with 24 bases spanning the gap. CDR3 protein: CASSQWEAPTSIGGYTF. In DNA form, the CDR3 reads TGCGCCAGCAGCCAATGGGAGGCACCTACCTCAATCGGGGGCTACACCTTC.

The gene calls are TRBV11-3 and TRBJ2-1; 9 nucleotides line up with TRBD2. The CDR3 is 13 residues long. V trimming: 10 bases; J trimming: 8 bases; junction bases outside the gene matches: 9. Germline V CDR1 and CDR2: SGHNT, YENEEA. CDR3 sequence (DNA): TGTGCCACGCAGCTAGCGGGAATCGATGAGCAGTTCTTC. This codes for CATQLAGIDEQFF.

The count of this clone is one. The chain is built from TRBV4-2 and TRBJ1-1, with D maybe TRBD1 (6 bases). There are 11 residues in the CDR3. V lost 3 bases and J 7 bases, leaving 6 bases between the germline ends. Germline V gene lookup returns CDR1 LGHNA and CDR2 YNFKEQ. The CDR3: CASSQDSEAFF. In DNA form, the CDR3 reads TGTGCCAGCAGCCAGGACAGTGAAGCTTTCTTT.

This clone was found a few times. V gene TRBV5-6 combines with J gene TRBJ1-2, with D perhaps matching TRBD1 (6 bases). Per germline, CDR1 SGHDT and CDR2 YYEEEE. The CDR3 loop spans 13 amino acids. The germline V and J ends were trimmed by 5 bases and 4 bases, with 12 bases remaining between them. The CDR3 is CASSSQDSYGYTF. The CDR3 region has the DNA TGTGCCAGCAGTTCTCAGGACAGCTATGGCTACACCTTC.

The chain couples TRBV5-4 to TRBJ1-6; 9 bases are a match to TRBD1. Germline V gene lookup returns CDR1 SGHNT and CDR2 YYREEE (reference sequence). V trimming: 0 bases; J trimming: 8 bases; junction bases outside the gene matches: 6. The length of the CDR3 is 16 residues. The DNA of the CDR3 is TGTGCCAGCAGCTTGGGACAACAGGGGGCTGATTCACCCCTCCACTTT. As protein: CASSLGQQGADSPLHF.

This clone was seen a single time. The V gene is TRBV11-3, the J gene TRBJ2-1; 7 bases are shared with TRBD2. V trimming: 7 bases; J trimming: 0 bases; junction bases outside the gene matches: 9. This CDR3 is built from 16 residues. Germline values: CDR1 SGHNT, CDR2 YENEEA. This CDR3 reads CASTPAGELSYNEQFF. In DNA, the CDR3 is TGTGCCAGCACCCCGGCGGGAGAACTCTCCTACAATGAGCAGTTCTTC.

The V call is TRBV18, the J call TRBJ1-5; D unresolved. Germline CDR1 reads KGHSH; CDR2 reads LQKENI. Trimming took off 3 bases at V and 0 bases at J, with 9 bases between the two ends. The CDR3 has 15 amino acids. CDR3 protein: CASSPPTGSNQPQHF. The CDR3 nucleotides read TGTGCCAGCTCACCCCCAACGGGTAGCAATCAGCCCCAGCATTTT.

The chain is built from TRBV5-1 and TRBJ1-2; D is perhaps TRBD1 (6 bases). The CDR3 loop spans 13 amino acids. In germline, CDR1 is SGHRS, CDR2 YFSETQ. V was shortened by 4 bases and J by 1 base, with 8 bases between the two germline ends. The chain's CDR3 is CASSLDSNYGYTF. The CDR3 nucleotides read TGCGCCAGCAGCCTGGACAGTAACTATGGCTACACCTTC.